A single sample is the source of the 30 T cell receptor beta chains below, sequenced in a study of blood T cell repertoires in COVID-19. TCRdb's table, derived via immunoSEQ multiplex PCR, lists solely in-frame clones and lacks some. Of 180,000 or so clones in the sample, approximately 85% are singletons; the top ten hold roughly 3.5%. Material: peripheral blood. These receptors all come from a man in his 60s with acute or convalescent COVID-19.

The chain employs TRBV27 and TRBJ1-2; TRBD1 agrees at 12 bases. The CDR3 extends over 16 amino acids. Germline V gene data show CDR1 as MNHEY and CDR2 as SMNVEV (reference sequence). V lost 9 bases and J lost 3; bases outside the gene matches: 11. CDR3 in DNA: TGTGCCAGTGGGCCCCGGGACAGGGGGCATCACTATGGCTACACCTTC. Amino acids: CASGPRDRGHHYGYTF.

The chain carries TRBV28 and TRBJ1-1; D unresolved. Germline CDR1 reads MDHEN; CDR2 reads SYDVKM. Trimming removed 5 bases at V and 3 bases at J, with 7 bases between. CDR3 length: 12 amino acids. The CDR3 spells CASSPTYTEAFF. In DNA form, the CDR3 reads TGTGCCAGCAGTCCTACGTACACTGAAGCTTTCTTT.

The chain employs TRBV5-1 and TRBJ2-5; TRBD1 matches 9 bases. This CDR3 comprises 15 residues. Trimming took 4 bases from V and 2 from J; bases not matched to a gene: 6. The V gene's germline CDR1 is SGHRS and CDR2 YFSETQ. CDR3 residues: CASSTGQGPQETQYF. The CDR3 bases are TGCGCCAGCAGCACGGGACAGGGCCCACAAGAGACCCAGTACTTC.

This chain uses TRBV7-9 with TRBJ2-5, with D possibly being TRBD1 (6 bases). The germline V gene has CDR1 SEHNR and CDR2 FQNEAQ (reference sequence). The V end was cut by 4 bases, the J end by 5 bases, with 14 bases between. The CDR3 length is 14 residues. The CDR3 DNA is TGTGCCAGCAGCTCCAGTGGGGGCATGGAGACCCAGTACTTC. Protein product: CASSSSGGMETQYF.

The chain joins TRBV28 to TRBJ1-3; D possibly corresponds to TRBD1 (5 bases). V shed 3 bases and J shed 1 base, with 7 bases lying between them. Germline V gene data show CDR1 as MDHEN and CDR2 as SYDVKM. There are 14 residues in the CDR3. The CDR3 is CASSFRGSGNTIYF. The CDR3 DNA is TGTGCCAGCAGTTTTAGGGGTTCTGGAAACACCATATATTTT.

Concerning this clone: Other nucleotide sequences from this sample produce the same CDR3. For the CDR3, the DNA is TGTGCCAGTAGTAGTCAGGGAATGAACACTGAAGCTTTCTTT. Its protein product is CASSSQGMNTEAFF. The chain carries TRBV19 and TRBJ1-1, with a possible D match to TRBD1 (5 bases). The CDR3 is 14 amino acids. Germline assignment: CDR1 LNHDA and CDR2 SQIVND (reference sequence). The V end lost 4 bases, the J end lost 0 bases, and 9 bases lay between the germline ends.

A single count supports this clone. This sequence joins TRBV7-2 and TRBJ2-7, with no clear D. With 1 base removed from V and 6 bases from J, the gap between germline ends came to 7 bases. The length of the CDR3 is 12 residues. Germline loops: CDR1 SGHTA, CDR2 FQGNSA. For the CDR3, the DNA is TGTGCCAGCAGCTTAGACAGAAGCGAGCAGTACTTC. This gives the protein CASSLDRSEQYF.

This clone occurred once. The chain has TRBV6-5 and TRBJ2-1, with 10 bases aligning to TRBD2. V lost 11 bases to trimming and J lost 7 bases; unmatched junction nucleotides: 14. The CDR3 is 15 residues long. Germline loops: CDR1 MNHEY, CDR2 SVGAGI. The CDR3 nucleotides are TGTGCCTCCTCAGGAGCAGCGGGAGGGAAAAATGAGCAGTTCTTC. The encoded protein is CASSGAAGGKNEQFF.

The chain links TRBV28 to TRBJ2-1; possibly TRBD1 for D (5 bases). CDR1 MDHEN and CDR2 SYDVKM come from the germline V gene. V was pared by 7 bases and J by 4 bases, with 14 bases between. The CDR3 runs to 14 residues. The CDR3 bases are TGTGCCAGCAAGGGGCTGGGGCGGTACAATGAGCAGTTCTTC. It encodes CASKGLGRYNEQFF. Based on the CDR3 plus reference TRBV28 and TRBJ2-1, the full variable domain is DVKVTQSSRYLVKRTGEKVFLECVQDMDHENMFWYRQDPGLGLRLIYFSYDVKMKEKGDIPEGYSVSREKKERFSLILESASTNQTSMYLCASKGLGRYNEQFFGPGTRLTVL.

CDR3 in amino acids: CASSQGWTGELFF. As DNA, the CDR3 is TGTGCCAGCAGTCAGGGATGGACCGGGGAGCTGTTTTTT. The rearrangement links TRBV28 to TRBJ2-2; the D gene is possibly TRBD1 (5 bases). The V end lost 5 bases, the J end lost 5 bases, and 9 bases lay between the germline ends. In germline, CDR1 is MDHEN, CDR2 SYDVKM. This CDR3 has 13 amino acids.

This chain links TRBV12-5 with TRBJ1-2; the D gene is possibly TRBD1 (5 bases). The germline V gene encodes CDR1 LGHNT and CDR2 FRNRAP. This CDR3 contains 13 residues. V dropped 0 bases and J dropped 9 bases, with 11 bases sitting between them. This chain's CDR3 is CASGLVRGGSYTF. CDR3 coding DNA: TGTGCTAGTGGTTTGGTACGGGGGGGAAGCTACACCTTC.

V is TRBV6-2 or TRBV6-3 and J is TRBJ2-7; 9 bases align to TRBD2. J gave up 0 bases and V 2 bases, and 2 bases lay outside the gene matches. The germline CDR1 and CDR2 sequences are MNHEY and SVGEGT. The CDR3 runs 15 residues. CDR3 amino acids: CASSYLSGSSYEQYF. CDR3 in DNA: TGTGCCAGCAGTTACCTTAGCGGGAGCTCCTACGAGCAGTACTTC.

The chain joins TRBV24-1 to TRBJ1-2; the D is unclear. V lost 4 bases to trimming and J lost 4 bases, with 15 bases between them. The CDR3 spans 15 residues. CDR1 and CDR2 (germline): KGHDR, SFDVKD. The CDR3 nucleotides are TGTGCCACCAGTGAAGCCGGGGATCTCGGCTATGGCTACACCTTC. Protein product: CATSEAGDLGYGYTF.

This clone has just one count. V gene TRBV5-8 combines with J gene TRBJ1-5; 8 nucleotides align to TRBD1. The CDR3 runs to 16 residues. Trimming at V came to 4 bases and at J to 7 bases, leaving 13 bases not matched to a gene. Germline CDR1 and CDR2: SGHTS and YDEGEE. The CDR3 bases are TGTGCCAGCAGCGAAGAAAAAGGACAGGGAAGCCAGCCCCAGCATTTT. Its translation is CASSEEKGQGSQPQHF. Combining the CDR3 with reference TRBV5-8 and TRBJ1-5 gives the whole variable domain EAGVTQSPTHLIKTRGQQATLRCSPISGHTSVYWYQQALGLGLQFLLWYDEGEERNRGNFPPRFSGRQFPNYSSELNVNALELEDSALYLCASSEEKGQGSQPQHFGDGTRLSIL.

The chain employs TRBV7-2 and TRBJ1-2, with 7 bases lining up with TRBD1. From germline, CDR1 is SGHTA and CDR2 FQGNSA. The J segment lost 6 bases and the V segment lost 1 base, leaving 8 bases of the junction unmatched. The CDR3 has 15 amino acids. The CDR3 spells CASSLVSGTDDGYTF. The CDR3 nucleotides are TGTGCCAGCAGCTTAGTTTCCGGGACAGACGATGGCTACACCTTC.

V usage is TRBV6-5 and J usage is TRBJ2-3; D call uncertain. V gave up 7 bases and J gave up 0 bases, with 11 bases separating them. Per germline, CDR1 MNHEY and CDR2 SVGAGI. The CDR3 is 14 amino acids. The CDR3 nucleotides read TGTGCCAGCAAAGTCGGAGCCAGCACAGATACGCAGTATTTT. Protein: CASKVGASTDTQYF.

The rearrangement links TRBV9 to TRBJ2-2; D is possibly TRBD2 (6 bases). CDR3 length equals 17 residues. V was shortened by 4 bases and J by 2 bases, with 18 bases between the two germline ends. The germline CDR1 and CDR2 sequences are SGDLS and YYNGEE. CDR3 in amino acids: CASSFGTSGGNTGELFF. DNA of the CDR3: TGTGCCAGCAGCTTCGGGACTTCCGGTGGTAACACCGGGGAGCTGTTTTTT.

The chain recombines TRBV4-3 with TRBJ2-3; 10 bases align to TRBD2. The CDR3 contains 18 residues. CDR1 is LGHNA, CDR2 YSLEER, per germline. With V trimmed by 0 bases and J by 3 bases, 9 bases remained unmatched. The CDR3 spells CASSQERSSGSLTDTQYF. For the CDR3, the DNA is TGCGCCAGCAGCCAAGAGAGGTCTAGCGGGAGTTTGACAGATACGCAGTATTTT.

The J gene is TRBJ1-2, the V gene TRBV30; D uncertain. The CDR3 runs 15 residues. Deletions cut 2 bases from V and 3 bases from J, with 16 bases between. The germline CDR1 and CDR2 sequences are GTSNPN and SVGIG (reference sequence). The CDR3 sequence is CAWSIGLGRDYGYTF. CDR3 nucleotide sequence: TGTGCCTGGAGTATTGGCCTAGGGAGAGACTATGGCTACACCTTC.

The chain couples TRBV5-4 to TRBJ1-2, with a weak D call TRBD1 (6 bases). The V gene lost 4 bases and the J gene lost 6 bases, with 13 bases spanning the gap. CDR1 and CDR2 from the germline V gene are SGHNT and YYREEE (reference sequence). The CDR3 is 13 amino acids. As DNA, the CDR3 is TGTGCCAGCAGCCCAGACAGGTTGGATGGCTACACCTTC. Translated, it gives CASSPDRLDGYTF.

This chain connects TRBV27 to TRBJ2-7, with 10 nucleotides matching TRBD1. Looked up from germline, CDR1 is MNHEY and CDR2 is SMNVEV (reference sequence). The CDR3 sequence is 20 residues long. The ends lost 3 bases at V and 1 base at J; junction bases unmatched: 18. The CDR3 nucleotides are TGTGCCAGCAGTTTCCGAGTCCGGGACAGGGGAGTCACAGGGTCCTACGAGCAGTACTTC. Protein product: CASSFRVRDRGVTGSYEQYF.

The chain uses TRBV7-3 and TRBJ2-3; 9 positions agree with TRBD2. This CDR3 has 15 residues. V gave up 2 bases and J gave up 4 bases; unmatched junction bases: 4. The germline V gene has CDR1 SGHTA and CDR2 FQGTGA. CDR3 in amino acids: CASSLAGGPSDTQYF. For the CDR3, the DNA is TGTGCCAGCAGCTTAGCGGGAGGGCCGTCAGATACGCAGTATTTT.

The chain has TRBV11-1 and TRBJ2-1; D is uncertain. CDR1 SGHAT and CDR2 FQDESV come from the germline V gene (reference sequence). This CDR3 spans 12 amino acids. V was cut by 0 bases and J by 10 bases, with 7 bases left in between. CDR3 nucleotide sequence: TGTGCCAGCAGCTTAGCGCTCCGGGAGCAGTTCTTC. It translates to CASSLALREQFF.

The chain is built from TRBV29-1 and TRBJ1-2; perhaps TRBD1 as D (5 bases). From germline, CDR1 is SQVTM and CDR2 ANQGSEA. The CDR3 sequence is 13 residues long. V lost 7 bases and J lost 2, with 14 bases in between. The CDR3 bases are TGCAGCGCGTTTAGGGACTCAAACTATGGCTACACCTTC. As protein: CSAFRDSNYGYTF. Drawing the rest from reference TRBV29-1 and TRBJ1-2, the complete variable domain is SAVISQKPSRDICQRGTSLTIQCQVDSQVTMMFWYRQQPGQSLTLIATANQGSEATYESGFVIDKFPISRPNLTFSTLTVSNMSPEDSSIYLCSAFRDSNYGYTFGSGTRLTVV.

The genes are TRBV7-2 and TRBJ2-3; 14 bases agree with TRBD2. CDR1 SGHTA and CDR2 FQGNSA come from the germline V gene. The CDR3 covers 19 residues. The J segment lost 3 bases and the V segment lost 5 bases, leaving 13 bases of the junction unmatched. For the CDR3, the DNA is TGTGCCAGCAGCGTCAACTCCGGGACTAGCGGGAGTAGGACAGATACGCAGTATTTT. The encoded protein is CASSVNSGTSGSRTDTQYF.

This clone is a singleton in its sample. In DNA, the CDR3 is TGTGCCATCAGTGAGTCAACAGGGGCCCACGAGCAGTACTTC. It yields the protein CAISESTGAHEQYF. V is TRBV10-3 and J is TRBJ2-7; 7 positions match TRBD1. CDR1 is ENHRY, CDR2 SYGVKD, per germline. The ends lost 0 bases at V and 5 bases at J; junction bases unmatched: 4. The CDR3 totals 14 residues.

A note on this clone: Additional DNA sequences in this sample encode the identical CDR3. This chain uses TRBV30 with TRBJ1-3; possibly TRBD1 for D (6 bases). V shed 0 bases and J shed 0 bases, with 9 bases lying between them. The CDR3 consists of 15 residues. CDR1 GTSNPN and CDR2 SVGIG come from the germline V gene (reference sequence). DNA for the CDR3: TGTGCCTGGAGTGTTAGGGGGAACTCTGGAAACACCATATATTTT. It translates to CAWSVRGNSGNTIYF.

This clone was seen a single time. The chain carries TRBV10-1 and TRBJ1-3; D call uncertain. The CDR3 covers 15 residues. Germline loops: CDR1 WNHNN, CDR2 SYGVQD (reference sequence). The V and J ends lost 3 bases and 0 bases respectively, with 9 bases between them. The CDR3 sequence is CASSDPANSGNTIYF. The CDR3 nucleotides are TGCGCCAGCAGTGATCCCGCTAACTCTGGAAACACCATATATTTT.

As concerns this clone: Other DNA sequences in this specimen translate into the identical CDR3. The chain recombines TRBV28 with TRBJ2-1; 10 bases agree with TRBD1. The CDR3 runs to 13 residues. CDR1 is MDHEN and CDR2 is SYDVKM in the germline V gene. V shed 8 bases and J 4 bases; nucleotides not matched to a gene: 2. CDR3 in DNA: TGTGCCAGCCGGGGACAGGGGTACAATGAGCAGTTCTTC. This encodes CASRGQGYNEQFF.

CDR3 protein: CAWSTTRLAGGRSTDTQYF. CDR3 nucleotides: TGTGCCTGGAGTACCACTCGACTAGCGGGTGGACGAAGCACAGATACGCAGTATTTT. The V and J genes are TRBV30 and TRBJ2-3, with TRBD2 matching over 10 bases. Germline V lookup: CDR1 GTSNPN, CDR2 SVGIG (reference sequence). The trim removed 2 bases at V and 0 bases at J, leaving 14 bases unmatched. This CDR3 region has 19 residues.